These 27 T cell receptor beta chains were sequenced from one sample in a study of blood T cells in healthy people across ages. The authors ran a second PCR of about 6 to 11 cycles using a sample-barcoded 5' primer and a J-beta primer mix. MiXCR was run by TCRdb on the 5' RACE reads, yielding one entry per CDR3 protein. This table has 630,000 or so distinct CDR3 sequences, approximately 30% appearing once. The sequenced material came from blood. All receptors derive from a woman of 80 years or more in good health.

This clonotype has ten or more counts. The chain recombines TRBV7-9 with TRBJ2-5, with 9 nucleotides matching TRBD1. Germline trimming cut 6 bases from V and 2 bases from J; bases unmatched to any gene: 7. The CDR3 has 15 residues. Germline CDR1 is SEHNR and CDR2 is FQNEAQ (reference sequence). In DNA form, the CDR3 reads TGTGCCAGCAGTCCAGACAGGGGGAGGCAAGAGACCCAGTACTTC. Protein product: CASSPDRGRQETQYF.

The rearrangement uses TRBV12-3 or TRBV12-4 and TRBJ2-3, with TRBD1 identical over 10 bases. This CDR3 is 20 amino acids long. Germline trimming cut 4 bases from V and 4 bases from J; bases unmatched to any gene: 20. The CDR3 DNA follows: TGTGCCAGCAGTTCCCGGGACAGGGGACTCACTAGAGCAAGGGCAGATACGCAGTATTTT. This gives the protein CASSSRDRGLTRARADTQYF.

Worth noting for this clonotype: With a much larger clone just one base away, this may be a read error. V gene TRBV24-1 combines with J gene TRBJ2-3; 11 bases match TRBD1. The CDR3 is 17 residues long. CDR1 and CDR2 from the germline V gene are KGHDR and SFDVKD. This CDR3 reads CATSDLGQGASTDTRYF. The CDR3 DNA is TGTGCCACCAGTGATCTTGGACAGGGGGCATCAACAGATACGCGGTATTTT.

This chain joins TRBV6-5 and TRBJ1-2; the D gene is possibly TRBD1 (5 bases). The CDR3 is 14 residues long. Germline CDR1 is MNHEY and CDR2 is SVGAGI. V lost 7 bases and J 1 base, leaving 13 bases between the germline ends. The CDR3 nucleotides read TGTGCCAGCAAGTTCCGGGGCGTTAACTATGGCTACACCTTC. This sequence encodes CASKFRGVNYGYTF.

The chain is built from TRBV29-1 and TRBJ1-2; weak D call: TRBD1 (6 bases). The germline gives CDR1 SQVTM, CDR2 ANQGSEA. CDR3 length: 14 amino acids. Trimming pared 6 bases from V and 4 bases from J, leaving 18 bases between. CDR3 loop: CSVGGRGQIYGYTF. CDR3 DNA: TGCAGCGTCGGGGGTAGAGGACAGATCTATGGCTACACCTTC.

This clonotype was observed many times. This rearrangement joins TRBV20-1 to TRBJ2-1; 11 nucleotides align to TRBD2. Germline V gene lookup returns CDR1 DFQATT and CDR2 SNEGSKA (reference sequence). The ends lost 5 bases at V and 0 bases at J; junction bases unmatched: 6. The CDR3 has 16 residues. CDR3 in amino acids: CSAASSGGSSYNEQFF. The CDR3 nucleotides are TGCAGTGCTGCATCTAGCGGGGGGAGCTCCTACAATGAGCAGTTCTTC.

The chain employs TRBV30 and TRBJ1-2; TRBD1 agrees at 10 bases. CDR1 and CDR2 (germline): GTSNPN, SVGIG (reference sequence). Germline trimming cut 0 bases from V and 2 bases from J; bases unmatched to any gene: 0. This CDR3 is built from 14 residues. CDR3 DNA: TGTGCCTGGAGTGTGACAGGGGGCAACTATGGCTACACCTTC. This codes for CAWSVTGGNYGYTF.

The chain has TRBV3-1 and TRBJ1-1; no clear D gene. The CDR3 is 12 amino acids. The ends were cut back, 0 bases at V and 6 bases at J, with 5 bases in the middle. Germline lookup yields CDR1 LGHDT and CDR2 YNNKEL (reference sequence). The CDR3 DNA reads TGTGCCAGCAGCCAAGAGAGGTCTGAAGCTTTCTTT. Protein product: CASSQERSEAFF.

Points on this clonotype: A single base separates this from a much larger clone, so it may be a read error. This chain connects TRBV6-5 to TRBJ2-7, with unresolved D. The CDR3 sequence is 16 residues long. V shed 5 bases and J shed 5 bases, with 22 bases lying between them. Germline V gene lookup returns CDR1 MNHEY and CDR2 SVGAGI. The CDR3 DNA sequence: TGTGCCAGCAGTCGTACCGGGTTCAGCAAACCCCACGAGCAGTACTTC. Amino acids: CASSRTGFSKPHEQYF.

This chain joins TRBV6-6 and TRBJ2-4, with 13 bases lining up with TRBD2. V was pared by 5 bases and J by 3 bases, with 4 bases of the junction left unmatched. Germline V CDR1 and CDR2: MNHNY, SVGAGI (reference sequence). The CDR3 runs 16 residues. This CDR3 is CASSGLAGDNKNIQYF. The DNA of the CDR3 is TGTGCCAGCAGTGGACTAGCGGGGGATAACAAAAACATTCAGTACTTC.

This clonotype was seen ten or more times. The chain joins TRBV6-5 to TRBJ1-2; TRBD1 might be the D (5 bases). The germline V gene has CDR1 MNHEY and CDR2 SVGAGI. The CDR3 totals 15 residues. V lost 6 bases, J lost 3 bases, and 17 bases lay in between. CDR3 in amino acids: CASRKTGDGYYGYTF. Here the CDR3 DNA reads TGTGCCAGCAGGAAAACAGGAGACGGATACTATGGCTACACCTTC.

As for this clonotype: This may stem from a read error, because a much larger clone lies one nucleotide away. The chain links TRBV6-2 or TRBV6-3 to TRBJ2-4; 8 bases align to TRBD1. The closer fit of TRBJ2-7 to the DNA end suggests the J call may be wrong. The CDR3 runs 16 residues. Germline-derived CDR1 and CDR2 are MNHEY and SVGEGT. The CDR3 reads CVSTPAGTGISYEQYF. The CDR3 bases are TGTGTCAGCACTCCGGCCGGGACAGGTATATCCTACGAGCAGTACTTC.

The J gene is TRBJ1-1, the V gene TRBV5-1; 7 nucleotides align to TRBD1. With 4 bases clipped from V and 2 bases from J, the junction kept 8 bases outside the gene matches. The CDR3 runs to 15 residues. CDR1 and CDR2 from the germline V gene are SGHRS and YFSETQ. CDR3: CASSLRQGINTEAFF. In nucleotides, the CDR3 is TGCGCCAGCAGCCTTCGACAGGGCATAAACACTGAAGCTTTCTTT.

V is TRBV5-1 and J is TRBJ1-4, with D perhaps matching TRBD1 (6 bases). The CDR3 is 16 residues long. With 0 bases removed from V and 7 bases from J, the gap between germline ends came to 16 bases. Germline V gives CDR1 SGHRS, CDR2 YFSETQ. The chain's CDR3 is CASSLAPTGNTEKLFF. The CDR3 nucleotides read TGCGCCAGCAGCTTGGCCCCCACAGGGAATACTGAAAAACTGTTTTTT.

This chain joins TRBV6-1 and TRBJ1-2, with TRBD1 matching 7 bases. Germline V gene data show CDR1 as MNHNS and CDR2 as SASEGT. Unmatched junction bases numbered 7, after V lost 6 bases and J lost 0 bases. This CDR3 contains 15 residues. The CDR3 DNA is TGTGCCAGCAGCGTCCGGGACAGAGCTAACTATGGCTACACCTTC. It specifies CASSVRDRANYGYTF.

This chain uses TRBV7-2 with TRBJ1-2; the D gene is possibly TRBD1 (6 bases). The CDR3 totals 15 residues. Germline CDR1 SGHTA, CDR2 FQGNSA. The V and J ends lost 2 bases and 4 bases respectively, with 14 bases between them. This CDR3 is CASSLPTGLLYGYTF. Here the CDR3 DNA reads TGTGCCAGCAGCTTACCCACAGGGTTGCTCTATGGCTACACCTTC. The whole variable domain, filled in from reference TRBV7-2 and TRBJ1-2, reads GAGVSQSPSNKVTEKGKDVELRCDPISGHTALYWYRQSLGQGLEFLIYFQGNSAPDKSGLPSDRFSAERTGGSVSTLTIQRTQQEDSAVYLCASSLPTGLLYGYTFGSGTRLTVV.

This chain uses TRBV27 with TRBJ2-5; D possibly corresponds to TRBD2 (5 bases). The V gene lost 9 bases and the J gene lost 11 bases, with 22 bases spanning the gap. Per germline, CDR1 MNHEY and CDR2 SMNVEV (reference sequence). The CDR3 totals 13 residues. This chain's CDR3 is CASGFRAGNEQYF. The CDR3 nucleotides are TGTGCCAGTGGGTTTCGGGCGGGCAATGAGCAGTACTTC.

This chain joins TRBV4-2 and TRBJ2-3, with 7 bases that match TRBD2. CDR3 size: 17 residues. CDR1 is LGHNA and CDR2 is YNFKEQ in the germline V gene. With V trimmed by 2 bases and J by 1 base, 9 bases remained unmatched. The CDR3 sequence: CASSQISAGEGTDTQYF. The CDR3 DNA reads as TGTGCCAGCAGCCAAATAAGTGCGGGAGAGGGCACAGATACGCAGTATTTT.

This clonotype was observed many times. This chain links TRBV25-1 with TRBJ2-3, with 8 bases lining up with TRBD1. This CDR3 has 14 residues. V trimming: 4 bases; J trimming: 2 bases; junction bases outside the gene matches: 2. Germline V lookup: CDR1 MGHDK, CDR2 SYGVNS. CDR3 loop: CASSGDRTTDTQYF. The CDR3 DNA reads as TGTGCCAGCAGTGGGGACAGGACCACAGATACGCAGTATTTT.

This clonotype was counted many times. The chain carries TRBV6-2 or TRBV6-3 and TRBJ1-6; 7 nucleotides line up with TRBD1. The junction had 12 bases not matched to a gene; V was cut back by 6 bases and J by 10 bases. This CDR3 is 15 amino acids long. Germline CDR1 MNHEY, CDR2 SVGEGT. In DNA, the CDR3 is TGTGCCAGCAGACCAACGACAGGGTGGGAGTCACCCCTCCACTTT. Protein: CASRPTTGWESPLHF.

There are many counts of this clonotype. The CDR3 sequence is CSVQPGKGEQFF. Here the CDR3 DNA reads TGCAGCGTACAGCCTGGGAAGGGTGAGCAGTTCTTC. The chain combines TRBV29-1 with TRBJ2-1; D remains unclear. Deletions cut 6 bases from V and 9 bases from J, with 15 bases between. The germline gives CDR1 SQVTM, CDR2 ANQGSEA. CDR3 length equals 12 residues.

This chain joins TRBV3-1 and TRBJ2-1, with 13 positions matching TRBD2. The ends lost 0 bases at V and 7 bases at J; junction bases unmatched: 15. Germline V gene sequence: CDR1 LGHDT, CDR2 YNNKEL (reference sequence). The CDR3 is made up of 20 amino acids. The chain's CDR3 is CASSQEAWTSGGGEGNEQFF. CDR3 coding DNA: TGTGCCAGCAGCCAAGAAGCTTGGACTAGCGGGGGTGGGGAAGGGAATGAGCAGTTCTTC.

The table lists this clonotype with a few counts. The chain's CDR3 is CASGPGQGYYEQYF. DNA of the CDR3: TGTGCCAGCGGCCCCGGACAGGGGTACTACGAGCAGTACTTC. The chain couples TRBV7-2 to TRBJ2-4; TRBD1 agrees at 9 bases. The J call is uncertain, as TRBJ2-7 better fits the DNA end. The CDR3 sequence is 14 residues long. Germline V gives CDR1 SGHTA, CDR2 FQGNSA.

The chain links TRBV20-1 to TRBJ2-7; tentatively, D is TRBD1 or TRBD2 (5 bases each). The DNA end lines up better with TRBJ2-5; the J call may be wrong. The CDR3 has 15 amino acids. Germline CDR1 reads DFQATT; CDR2 reads SNEGSKA (reference sequence). CDR3 coding DNA: TGCAGTGCTAGAGACGGGACCATAGGCAGAGAGACCCAGTACTTC. Translating it yields CSARDGTIGRETQYF.

As concerns this clonotype: A read error may explain this, as a much larger clone is one base away. The chain is built from TRBV20-1 and TRBJ2-1; a weak D match, TRBD1 (5 bases). CDR1 is DFQATT and CDR2 is SNEGSKA in the germline V gene (reference sequence). The CDR3 sequence is 11 residues long. CDR3 residues: CSPRVIETQFF. In nucleotides, the CDR3 is TGCAGCCCCAGGGTAATTGAGACCCAGTTCTTC.

Ten or more counts support this clonotype. The chain couples TRBV12-3 or TRBV12-4 to TRBJ1-2; D not resolved. Trimming cost V 10 bases and J 8 bases, with 23 bases left between them. The CDR3 covers 14 residues. In DNA form, the CDR3 reads TGTGCCATAGAAACAGATTCCAATTGGAACGGCTACACCTTC. It yields the protein CAIETDSNWNGYTF.

This clonotype has ten or more counts. V gene TRBV11-2 combines with J gene TRBJ2-7; D is tentatively TRBD1 or TRBD2 (5 bases each). Germline V gene sequence: CDR1 SGHAT, CDR2 FQNNGV. The CDR3 consists of 14 residues. Trimming cost V 7 bases and J 6 bases, with 19 bases left between them. The CDR3 bases are TGTGCCAGCACCCTCGTTGAGGGCCAGGGCGAGCAGTACTTC. Its translation is CASTLVEGQGEQYF.